The next 18 T cell receptor beta chains were all read from a single sample in a study of cytomegalovirus exposure and HLA in healthy donors. The PCR contained 60 Vbeta and 13 Jbeta primers. Some clones are missing from TCRdb's copy, which holds only in-frame ones; the method was immunoSEQ multiplex PCR. Its clone listing holds about 210,000 clones. The sequencing sample was made of PBMCs. Receptor source: a woman in her 30s in good health and CMV-seropositive.

The chain links TRBV7-6 to TRBJ2-1, with D unclear. The V end lost 5 bases, the J end lost 6 bases, and 20 bases lay between the germline ends. The CDR3 consists of 16 residues. Per germline, CDR1 SGHVS and CDR2 FNYEAQ. CDR3 loop: CASSVRRNPLGNEQFF. As DNA, the CDR3 is TGTGCCAGCAGCGTGCGCAGGAATCCCCTGGGCAATGAGCAGTTCTTC.

The DNA of the CDR3 is TGTGCCAGCAGCTCGGGACAGCTGGAAGAGACCCAGTACTTC. It is translated as CASSSGQLEETQYF. The chain couples TRBV9 to TRBJ2-5; 7 positions agree with TRBD1. The CDR3 has 14 residues. Germline CDR1 reads SGDLS; CDR2 reads YYNGEE. Trimming removed 4 bases from V and 3 bases from J; junction bases left unmatched: 6.

This chain connects TRBV4-2 to TRBJ2-7; 14 bases map to TRBD2. The CDR3 length is 19 residues. Germline loops: CDR1 LGHNA, CDR2 YNFKEQ. V lost 4 bases, J lost 0 bases, and 11 bases stayed unmatched. For the CDR3, the DNA is TGTGCCAGCAGCCCAAGAGGGAGACTAGCGGGGGGGTACTCCTACGAGCAGTACTTC. It is translated as CASSPRGRLAGGYSYEQYF.

The J gene is TRBJ1-1, the V gene TRBV19; D is unclear. V shed 4 bases and J shed 1 base, with 10 bases lying between them. The CDR3 has 14 amino acids. Germline lookup yields CDR1 LNHDA and CDR2 SQIVND (reference sequence). The CDR3: CASSRARWNTEAFF. CDR3 nucleotides: TGTGCCAGTAGTAGGGCCAGATGGAACACTGAAGCTTTCTTT.

The V call is TRBV18, the J call TRBJ1-1; TRBD1 agrees at 8 bases. This CDR3 is built from 14 residues. Germline loops: CDR1 KGHSH, CDR2 LQKENI. Trimming at V came to 9 bases and at J to 5 bases, leaving 11 bases not matched to a gene. This chain's CDR3 is CASSQGAGKTEAFF. CDR3 sequence (DNA): TGTGCCAGTTCCCAGGGGGCAGGGAAGACTGAAGCTTTCTTT.

V gene TRBV5-4 combines with J gene TRBJ2-1, with 7 bases lining up with TRBD2. J lost 0 bases, V lost 2 bases, and 8 bases had no gene match. This CDR3 comprises 17 residues. The germline gives CDR1 SGHNT, CDR2 YYREEE (reference sequence). In DNA, the CDR3 is TGTGCCAGCAGCTTTATCACTAGCGAGAGCTCCTACAATGAGCAGTTCTTC. It translates to CASSFITSESSYNEQFF. The entire variable domain, with the rest obtained from reference TRBV5-4 and TRBJ2-1, is as follows: ETGVTQSPTHLIKTRGQQVTLRCSSQSGHNTVSWYQQALGQGPQFIFQYYREEENGRGNFPPRFSGLQFPNYSSELNVNALELDDSALYLCASSFITSESSYNEQFFGPGTRLTVL.

V is TRBV6-5 and J is TRBJ1-2, with D perhaps matching TRBD1 (5 bases). The V and J ends lost 7 bases and 2 bases respectively, with 8 bases between them. Germline V gene sequence: CDR1 MNHEY, CDR2 SVGAGI. This CDR3 contains 12 residues. CDR3 region: CASISGNYGYTF. The CDR3 bases are TGTGCCAGCATTTCAGGGAACTATGGCTACACCTTC.

The V call is TRBV18, the J call TRBJ1-2; maybe TRBD1 (6 bases). Trimming cost V 0 bases and J 3 bases, with 17 bases left between them. The germline CDR1 and CDR2 sequences are KGHSH and LQKENI. The CDR3 sequence is 17 residues long. The CDR3 loop reads CASSPPSRGSSYYGYTF. In nucleotides, the CDR3 is TGTGCCAGCTCACCACCTTCAAGGGGGTCCTCATACTATGGCTACACCTTC.

The chain is built from TRBV7-8 and TRBJ2-1; the match to TRBD2 covers 7 bases. J gave up 9 bases and V 3 bases, and 11 bases lay outside the gene matches. Germline CDR1 is SGHVS and CDR2 is FQNEAQ. The CDR3 is 15 amino acids. CDR3 nucleotide sequence: TGTGCCAGCAGCTTTATAGCGGGCTTCTTTACTGAGCAGTTCTTC. Residues: CASSFIAGFFTEQFF.

The genes are TRBV5-4 and TRBJ1-3; D is possibly TRBD1 (6 bases). Germline CDR1 reads SGHNT; CDR2 reads YYREEE (reference sequence). The CDR3 has 16 residues. Trimming took 0 bases from V and 0 from J, leaving 10 bases between them. The CDR3 DNA reads as TGTGCCAGCAGCTTGGGGGGGCCGAACTCTGGAAACACCATATATTTT. Translating gives CASSLGGPNSGNTIYF.

This chain uses TRBV5-1 with TRBJ2-5; 10 bases are a match to TRBD1. Germline values: CDR1 SGHRS, CDR2 YFSETQ. The CDR3 spans 17 residues. After removal of 4 bases from V and 4 bases from J, the junction contained 13 bases not matched to a gene. The CDR3 region has the DNA TGCGCCAGCAGCCGAGCCTGGACAGGGGGGGGTTTAGAGACCCAGTACTTC. This translates into CASSRAWTGGGLETQYF.

This chain joins TRBV5-1 and TRBJ2-5, with a weak D call TRBD1 (6 bases). The end of the DNA fits TRBJ2-7 better, so the J call may be wrong. CDR1 SGHRS and CDR2 YFSETQ come from the germline V gene. The CDR3 consists of 13 residues. CDR3 sequence reads: CASSRTGTYEQYF. The DNA of the CDR3 is TGCGCCAGCAGCCGTACAGGGACCTACGAGCAGTACTTC.

The V gene is TRBV7-7, the J gene TRBJ2-5; 7 positions agree with TRBD1. The J call is uncertain, as TRBJ2-7 better fits the DNA end. CDR1 and CDR2 from the germline V gene are SSHAT and FNYEAQ (reference sequence). This CDR3 comprises 15 residues. CDR3 residues: CASSPGTANSYEQYF. The CDR3 DNA sequence: TGTGCCAGCAGCCCCGGGACAGCGAACTCCTACGAGCAGTACTTC.

This chain uses TRBV28 with TRBJ2-7; D is perhaps TRBD1 (6 bases). CDR1 and CDR2 from the germline V gene are MDHEN and SYDVKM. There are 13 residues in the CDR3. The V end lost 6 bases, the J end lost 3 bases, and 12 bases lay between the germline ends. The CDR3 loop reads CASRPGVLYEQYF. Here the CDR3 DNA reads TGTGCCAGCAGGCCAGGGGTTCTCTACGAGCAGTACTTC.

This chain links TRBV11-3 with TRBJ2-5; the match to TRBD2 covers 7 bases. The CDR3 covers 15 residues. Germline loops: CDR1 SGHNT, CDR2 YENEEA. V trimming: 4 bases; J trimming: 4 bases; junction bases outside the gene matches: 9. The CDR3 DNA reads as TGTGCCAGCAGCTATGCCGGCGGGGGACGAGAGACCCAGTACTTC. Translated, it gives CASSYAGGGRETQYF. The variable domain in full, with the rest retrieved from reference TRBV11-3 and TRBJ2-5, is EAGVVQSPRYKIIEKKQPVAFWCNPISGHNTLYWYLQNLGQGPELLIRYENEEAVDDSQLPKDRFSAERLKGVDSTLKIQPAELGDSAVYLCASSYAGGGRETQYFGPGTRLLVL.

The V and J genes are TRBV29-1 and TRBJ2-3, with 7 bases aligning to TRBD1. The V gene's germline CDR1 is SQVTM and CDR2 ANQGSEA. The CDR3 covers 15 residues. The V gene end was trimmed by 7 bases and the J gene end by 0 bases; junction bases not matched to a gene: 10. The CDR3 nucleotides read TGCAGCGCCGCCTCCGGGACAGCCAGCACAGATACGCAGTATTTT. It codes for CSAASGTASTDTQYF.

The rearrangement uses TRBV10-2 and TRBJ2-1; D may be TRBD2 (5 bases). Germline assignment: CDR1 WSHSY and CDR2 SAAADI. The CDR3 extends over 12 amino acids. The germline V and J ends were trimmed by 7 bases and 9 bases, with 13 bases remaining between them. Written as DNA, the CDR3 is TGCGCCAGCACCGAAACTGGAGGTGAGCAGTTCTTC. Translation: CASTETGGEQFF.

The chain joins TRBV27 to TRBJ1-3; D call uncertain. This CDR3 has 17 residues. Germline CDR1 MNHEY, CDR2 SMNVEV (reference sequence). V lost 0 bases and J lost 4, with 16 bases in between. DNA of the CDR3: TGTGCCAGCAGTTTATCGCCCCAGACAACAATAGGAAACACCATATATTTT. Residues: CASSLSPQTTIGNTIYF.